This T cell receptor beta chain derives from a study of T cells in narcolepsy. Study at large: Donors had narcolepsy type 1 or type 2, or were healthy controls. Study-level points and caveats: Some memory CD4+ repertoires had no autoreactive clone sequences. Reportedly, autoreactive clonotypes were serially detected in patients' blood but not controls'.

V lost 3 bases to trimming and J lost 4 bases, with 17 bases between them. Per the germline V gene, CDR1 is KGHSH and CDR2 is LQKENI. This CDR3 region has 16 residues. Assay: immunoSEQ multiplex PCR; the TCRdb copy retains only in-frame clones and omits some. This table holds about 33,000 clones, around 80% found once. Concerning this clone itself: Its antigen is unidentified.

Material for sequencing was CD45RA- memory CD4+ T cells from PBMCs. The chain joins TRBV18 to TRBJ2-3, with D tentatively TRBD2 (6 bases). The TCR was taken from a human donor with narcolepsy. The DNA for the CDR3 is TGTGCCAGCTCACCCGCGGGAAGGGCGAGGGCAGATACGCAGTATTTT. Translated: CASSPAGRARADTQYF.